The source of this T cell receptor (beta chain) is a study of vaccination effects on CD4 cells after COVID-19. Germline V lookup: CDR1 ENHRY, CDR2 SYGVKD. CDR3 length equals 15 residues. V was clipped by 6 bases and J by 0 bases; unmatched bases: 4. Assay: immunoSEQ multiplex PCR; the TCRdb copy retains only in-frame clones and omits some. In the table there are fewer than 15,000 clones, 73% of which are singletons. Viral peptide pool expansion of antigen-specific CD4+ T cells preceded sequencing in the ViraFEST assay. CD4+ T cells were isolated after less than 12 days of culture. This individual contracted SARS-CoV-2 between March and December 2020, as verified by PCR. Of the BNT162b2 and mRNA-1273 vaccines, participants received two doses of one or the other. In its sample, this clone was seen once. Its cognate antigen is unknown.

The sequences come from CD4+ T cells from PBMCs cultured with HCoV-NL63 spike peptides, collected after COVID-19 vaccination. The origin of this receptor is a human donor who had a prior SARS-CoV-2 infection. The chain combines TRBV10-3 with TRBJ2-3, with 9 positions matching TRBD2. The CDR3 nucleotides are TGTGCCATCAGCCGGACTAGCGTGAGCACAGATACGCAGTATTTT. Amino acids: CAISRTSVSTDTQYF.